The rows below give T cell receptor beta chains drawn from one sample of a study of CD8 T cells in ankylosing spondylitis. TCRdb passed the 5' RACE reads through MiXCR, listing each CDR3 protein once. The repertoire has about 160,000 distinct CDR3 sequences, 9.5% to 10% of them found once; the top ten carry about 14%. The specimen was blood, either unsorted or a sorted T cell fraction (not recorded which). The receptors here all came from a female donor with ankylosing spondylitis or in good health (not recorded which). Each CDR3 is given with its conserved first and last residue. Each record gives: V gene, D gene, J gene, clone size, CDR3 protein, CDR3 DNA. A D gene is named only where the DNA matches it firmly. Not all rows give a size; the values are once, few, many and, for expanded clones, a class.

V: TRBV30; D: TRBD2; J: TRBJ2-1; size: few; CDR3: CAWSEGLAVEQFF; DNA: TGTGCCTGGAGTGAGGGACTAGCGGTTGAGCAGTTCTTC
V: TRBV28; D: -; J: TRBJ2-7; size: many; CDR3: CASSVYREQSYEQYF; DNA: TGTGCCAGCAGTGTCTACCGGGAGCAGTCCTACGAGCAGTACTTC
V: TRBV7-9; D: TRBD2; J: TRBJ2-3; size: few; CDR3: CASSSESIAGSTDTQYF; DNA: TGTGCCAGCAGCTCTGAGTCAATAGCGGGGAGTACAGATACGCAGTATTTT
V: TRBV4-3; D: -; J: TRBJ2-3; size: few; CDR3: CASSQVMRDSDTQYF; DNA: TGCGCCAGCAGCCAAGTCATGCGGGACTCAGATACGCAGTATTTT
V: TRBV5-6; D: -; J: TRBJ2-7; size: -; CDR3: CASRGLGYEQYF; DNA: TGTGCCAGCAGAGGCCTCGGTTACGAGCAGTACTTC
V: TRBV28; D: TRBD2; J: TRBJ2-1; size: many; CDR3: CASSLAGGTYNEQFF; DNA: TGTGCCAGCAGTTTAGCGGGAGGTACTTACAATGAGCAGTTCTTC
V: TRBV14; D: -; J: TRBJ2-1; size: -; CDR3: CASSHSADGNEQFF; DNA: TGTGCCAGCAGCCATTCCGCGGATGGCAATGAGCAGTTCTTC
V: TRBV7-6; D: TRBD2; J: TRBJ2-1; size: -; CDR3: CASSPWTSGDNEQFF; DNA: TGTGCCAGCAGCCCTTGGACTAGCGGGGACAATGAGCAGTTCTTC
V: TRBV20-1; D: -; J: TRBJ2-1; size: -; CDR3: CSARPGTNEQFF; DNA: TGCAGTGCTAGACCCGGGACTAATGAGCAGTTCTTC
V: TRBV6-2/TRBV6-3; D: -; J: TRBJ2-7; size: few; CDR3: CATKPNSGQGAYEQYF; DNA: TGTGCCACCAAACCCAACAGCGGGCAGGGGGCCTACGAGCAGTACTTC
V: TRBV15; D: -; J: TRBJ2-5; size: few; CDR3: CATSPLTETQYF; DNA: TGTGCCACCAGCCCCTTAACGGAGACCCAGTACTTC
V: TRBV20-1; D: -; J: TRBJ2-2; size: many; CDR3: CSARGTNDGELFF; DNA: TGCAGTGCTAGAGGGACTAACGACGGGGAGCTGTTTTTT
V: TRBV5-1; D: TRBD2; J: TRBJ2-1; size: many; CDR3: CASSLWRESYHNEQFF; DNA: TGCGCCAGCAGCTTGTGGCGGGAGAGCTACCACAATGAGCAGTTCTTC
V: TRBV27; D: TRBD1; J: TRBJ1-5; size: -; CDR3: CASSGRGTGNQPQHF; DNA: TGTGCCAGCAGTGGCAGGGGGACGGGCAATCAGCCCCAGCATTTT
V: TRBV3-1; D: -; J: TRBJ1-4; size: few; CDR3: CASSQEPAGDNEKLFF; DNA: TGTGCCAGCAGCCAAGAACCGGCAGGGGATAATGAAAAACTGTTTTTT
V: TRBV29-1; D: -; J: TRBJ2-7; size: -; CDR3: CSVEDSQSYEQYF; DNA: TGCAGCGTTGAAGACTCGCAGTCCTACGAGCAGTACTTC
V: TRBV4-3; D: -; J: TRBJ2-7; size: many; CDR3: CASSQDSTVPYEQYF; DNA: TGCGCCAGCAGCCAAGATTCGACAGTACCCTACGAGCAGTACTTC
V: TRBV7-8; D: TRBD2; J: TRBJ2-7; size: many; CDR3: CASSPGLAGIYEQYF; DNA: TGTGCCAGCAGCCCGGGACTAGCGGGTATCTACGAGCAGTACTTC
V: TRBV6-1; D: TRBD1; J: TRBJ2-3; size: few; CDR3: CASRTGDLTDTQYF; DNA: TGTGCCAGCAGGACAGGGGACCTCACAGATACGCAGTATTTT
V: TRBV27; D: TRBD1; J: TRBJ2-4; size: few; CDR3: CASSLEGAAKNIQYF; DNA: TGTGCCAGCAGTTTAGAGGGGGCGGCCAAAAACATTCAGTACTTC
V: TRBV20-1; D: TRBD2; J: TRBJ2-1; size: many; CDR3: CTPGVASGRAYNEQFF; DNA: TGCACCCCCGGGGTGGCTAGCGGGAGGGCCTACAATGAGCAGTTCTTC
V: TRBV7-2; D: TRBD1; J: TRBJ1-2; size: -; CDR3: CASSWRGQGNYGYTF; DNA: TGTGCCAGCAGCTGGAGGGGACAGGGGAACTATGGCTACACCTTC
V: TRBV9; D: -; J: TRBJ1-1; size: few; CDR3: CASSVEADRIEAFF; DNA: TGTGCCAGCAGCGTAGAGGCAGATCGAATTGAAGCTTTCTTT
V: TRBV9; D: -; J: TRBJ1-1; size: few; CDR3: CASTAGPRNTEAFF; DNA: TGTGCCAGCACGGCGGGGCCCAGGAACACTGAAGCTTTCTTT
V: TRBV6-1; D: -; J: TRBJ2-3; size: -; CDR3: CASSPGLGADTQYF; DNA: TGTGCCAGCAGTCCGGGACTTGGCGCAGATACGCAGTATTTT
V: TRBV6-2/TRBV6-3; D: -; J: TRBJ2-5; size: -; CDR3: CASTTPAAGLGETQYF; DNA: TGTGCCAGCACAACCCCTGCGGCCGGTCTCGGGGAGACCCAGTACTTC
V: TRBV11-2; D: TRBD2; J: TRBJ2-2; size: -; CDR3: CASSLVGSGRLNTGELFF; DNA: TGTGCCAGCAGCTTAGTTGGTAGCGGGAGGCTAAACACCGGGGAGCTGTTTTTT
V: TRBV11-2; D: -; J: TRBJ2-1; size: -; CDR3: CASSPPAPSYNEQFF; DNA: TGTGCCAGCAGCCCCCCGGCCCCAAGCTACAATGAGCAGTTCTTC
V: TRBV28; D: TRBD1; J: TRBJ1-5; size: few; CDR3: CASSSPGTGAHGHF; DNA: TGTGCCAGCAGTTCTCCCGGGACAGGGGCCCACGGGCATTTT
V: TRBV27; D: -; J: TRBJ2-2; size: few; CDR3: CASSPAGGVASGELFF; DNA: TGTGCCAGCAGTCCCGCAGGGGGGGTAGCCTCCGGGGAGCTGTTTTTT
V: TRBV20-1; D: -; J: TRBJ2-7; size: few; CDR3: CSARTDSYEQYF; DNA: TGCAGTGCGCGGACAGATAGCTACGAGCAGTACTTC
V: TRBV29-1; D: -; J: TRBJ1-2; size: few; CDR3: CSVEVVAAGYTF; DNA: TGCAGCGTTGAGGTTGTTGCGGCTGGCTACACCTTC
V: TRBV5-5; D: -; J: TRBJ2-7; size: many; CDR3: CASRFLGYEQYF; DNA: TGTGCCAGCAGGTTCCTAGGGTACGAGCAGTACTTC
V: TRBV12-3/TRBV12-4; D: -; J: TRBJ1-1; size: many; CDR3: CASSSHWGTEAFF; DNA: TGTGCCAGCAGCTCCCACTGGGGCACTGAAGCTTTCTTT